This TCR beta chain emerged from a study of CD8 T cells in Susac syndrome (dated by TCRdb to about 2019). Describing the broader study: The study used repertoire sequencing to test whether antigen drove CD8+ T cell activation and differentiation in Susac syndrome.

From cysteine to phenylalanine, the CDR3 is 14 amino acids long. Only CDR3 DNA is held: 42 bases, read in frame from base 1. CDR1 and CDR2 are read off the germline V gene as LGHNT and FRNRAP. V gives up 7 bases and J gives up 2 bases, and the segment between their germline ends measures 13 bases. RNA was extracted using the RNeasy kit, and about 0.45 to 1 ug of the RNA was reverse transcribed with random hexamers. The immunoSEQ multiplex PCR assay, covering 54 Vbeta and 13 Jbeta segments, was used to amplify TCR beta CDR3 regions. PCR amplification bias was corrected by using a synthetic template baseline for primer optimization and computational correction. Processing in the source paper ran as follows. Reads were annotated to V, D and J genes per IMGT and analyzed with immunoSEQ Analyzer, keeping only productive sequences. To calculate clonality, Shannon entropy was normalized by log2 of the number of productive unique sequences and then subtracted from one. For each patient and control, public and private clones were evaluated within the 100 most prevalent clones. Clones were defined as Susac-specific when absent from the healthy and MS cohorts, from approximately 1,100 published viral clones and from other ImmuneACCESS disease sequences. The public reads were reprocessed in TCRdb via fastp at Q25 and MiXCR, keeping in-frame beta chains. When rows share a CDR3 protein, they turn into one entry using the most common DNA and genes. Clone size and V and J calls follow TCRdb, not the original study. Recorded for this sample are about 120,000 distinct CDR3 sequences; approximately 94% of them occurred a single time. About 0.13% of the sample comes from the top ten.

Comments on this clonotype: No antigen is known for it. Base qualities are not provided; no much larger clone lies one nucleotide away.

Findings and caveats that apply to the study as a whole: The TCR sequencing and HLA analysis was acknowledged to have included a relatively small number of individuals.

High-throughput TCR beta sequencing profiled peripheral blood CD8+ and CD4+ T cells from healthy donors, Susac syndrome patients and multiple sclerosis patients. Treatment-naive patients with stable or active relapsing-remitting disease fulfilling revised McDonald criteria were used as multiple sclerosis controls. Bulk CD8+ and CD4+ T cells were purified by magnetic negative isolation, whereas CD8+ TEMRA cells were enriched by FACS. Blood was drawn into EDTA tubes, processed within 24 hours, and PBMCs were isolated by density gradient centrifugation. PBMCs destined for TCR sequencing were cryopreserved in liquid nitrogen and later thawed in a 37 °C water bath. The sorted or isolated CD4+, CD8+ and CD8+ TEMRA cells had a purity of 90% or higher.

The rearrangement combines TRBV12-5 with TRBJ2-3; no D segment can be confidently identified. The sequenced material came from CD4+ T cells from PBMCs. The receptor was derived from a human donor with multiple sclerosis. The CDR3 region: CASARHEPTDTQYF. DNA sequence: TGTGCTAGTGCCCGTCATGAGCCCACAGATACGCAGTATTTT.